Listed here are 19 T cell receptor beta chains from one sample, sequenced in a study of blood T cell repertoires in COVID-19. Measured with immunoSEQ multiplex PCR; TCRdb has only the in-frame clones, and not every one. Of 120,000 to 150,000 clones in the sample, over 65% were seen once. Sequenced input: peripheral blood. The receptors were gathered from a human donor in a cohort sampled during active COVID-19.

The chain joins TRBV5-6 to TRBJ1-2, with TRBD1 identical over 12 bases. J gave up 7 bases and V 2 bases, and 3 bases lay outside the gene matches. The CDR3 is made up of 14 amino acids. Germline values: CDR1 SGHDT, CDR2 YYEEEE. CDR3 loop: CASSFGTGGPGYTF. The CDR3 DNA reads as TGTGCCAGCAGCTTTGGGACAGGGGGCCCTGGCTACACCTTC.

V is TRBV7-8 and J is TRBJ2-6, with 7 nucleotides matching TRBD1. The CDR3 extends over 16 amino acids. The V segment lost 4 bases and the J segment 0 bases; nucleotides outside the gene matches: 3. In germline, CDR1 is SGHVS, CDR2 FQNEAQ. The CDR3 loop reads CASSSRQGSGANVLTF. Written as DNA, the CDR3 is TGTGCCAGCAGCTCCAGACAGGGCTCTGGGGCCAACGTCCTGACTTTC.

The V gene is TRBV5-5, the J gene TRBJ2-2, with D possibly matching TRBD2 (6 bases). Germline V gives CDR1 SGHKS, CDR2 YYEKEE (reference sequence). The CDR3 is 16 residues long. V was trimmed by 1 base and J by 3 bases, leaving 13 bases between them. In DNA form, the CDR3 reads TGTGCCAGCAGCTTGTTACCGGGGGACGACACCGGGGAGCTGTTTTTT. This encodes CASSLLPGDDTGELFF.

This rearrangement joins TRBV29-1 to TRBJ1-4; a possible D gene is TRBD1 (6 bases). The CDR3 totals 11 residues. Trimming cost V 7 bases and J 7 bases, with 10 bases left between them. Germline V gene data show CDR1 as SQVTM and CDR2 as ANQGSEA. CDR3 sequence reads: CSAGEREKLFF. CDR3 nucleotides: TGCAGCGCAGGGGAACGTGAAAAACTGTTTTTT.

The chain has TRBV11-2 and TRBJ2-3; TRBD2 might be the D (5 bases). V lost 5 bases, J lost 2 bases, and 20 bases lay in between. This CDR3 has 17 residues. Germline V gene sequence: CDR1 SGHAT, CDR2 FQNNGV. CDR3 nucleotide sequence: TGTGCCAGCAGCCTTCAAGGGAGTCAAGCATACACAGATACGCAGTATTTT. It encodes CASSLQGSQAYTDTQYF.

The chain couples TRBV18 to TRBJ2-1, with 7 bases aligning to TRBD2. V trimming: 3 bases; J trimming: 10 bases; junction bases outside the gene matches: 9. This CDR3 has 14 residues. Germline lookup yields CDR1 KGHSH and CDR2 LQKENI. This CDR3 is CASSPPLTSPEQFF. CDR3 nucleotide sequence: TGTGCCAGCTCACCTCCCCTGACTAGCCCCGAGCAGTTCTTC.

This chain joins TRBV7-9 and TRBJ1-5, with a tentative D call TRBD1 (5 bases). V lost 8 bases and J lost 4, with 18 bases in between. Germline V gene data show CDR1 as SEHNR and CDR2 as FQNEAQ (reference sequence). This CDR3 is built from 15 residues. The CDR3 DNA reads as TGTGCCAGCGTTCCAGGGTCTGGAACGAATCAGCCCCAGCATTTT. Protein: CASVPGSGTNQPQHF.

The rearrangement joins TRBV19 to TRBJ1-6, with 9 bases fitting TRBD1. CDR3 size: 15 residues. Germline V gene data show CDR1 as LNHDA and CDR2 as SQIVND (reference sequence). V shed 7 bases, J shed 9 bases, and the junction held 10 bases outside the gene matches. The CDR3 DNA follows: TGTGCCAGTAATCCGGGACAGGGCGGAGGTTCACCCCTCCACTTT. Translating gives CASNPGQGGGSPLHF.

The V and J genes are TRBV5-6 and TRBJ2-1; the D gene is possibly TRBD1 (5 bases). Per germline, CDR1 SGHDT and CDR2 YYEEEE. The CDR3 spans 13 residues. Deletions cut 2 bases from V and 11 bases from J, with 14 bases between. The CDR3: CASSFRQRSKQFF. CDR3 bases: TGTGCCAGCAGCTTCCGACAGCGTTCCAAGCAGTTCTTC. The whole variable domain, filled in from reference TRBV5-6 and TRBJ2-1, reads DAGVTQSPTHLIKTRGQQVTLRCSPKSGHDTVSWYQQALGQGPQFIFQYYEEEERQRGNFPDRFSGHQFPNYSSELNVNALLLGDSALYLCASSFRQRSKQFFGPGTRLTVL.

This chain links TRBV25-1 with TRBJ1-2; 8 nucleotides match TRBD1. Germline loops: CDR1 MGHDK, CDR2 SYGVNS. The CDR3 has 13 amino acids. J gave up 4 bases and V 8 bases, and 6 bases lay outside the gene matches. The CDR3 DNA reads TGTGCCAGCCTAAAAACAGGGGGCTATGGCTACACCTTC. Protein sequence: CASLKTGGYGYTF.

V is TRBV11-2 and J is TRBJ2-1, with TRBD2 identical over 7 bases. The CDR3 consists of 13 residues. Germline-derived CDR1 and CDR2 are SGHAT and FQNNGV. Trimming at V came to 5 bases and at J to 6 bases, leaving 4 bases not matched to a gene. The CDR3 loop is CASSRGRANEQFF. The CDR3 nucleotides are TGTGCCAGCAGCCGCGGGAGAGCCAATGAGCAGTTCTTC.

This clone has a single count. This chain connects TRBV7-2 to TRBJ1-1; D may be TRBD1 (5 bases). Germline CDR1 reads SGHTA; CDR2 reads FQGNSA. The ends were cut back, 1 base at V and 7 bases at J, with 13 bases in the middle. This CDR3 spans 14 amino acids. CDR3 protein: CASSLGPRQGEAFF. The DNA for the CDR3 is TGTGCCAGCAGCTTAGGTCCCAGGCAGGGTGAAGCTTTCTTT. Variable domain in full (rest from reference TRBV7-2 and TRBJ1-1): GAGVSQSPSNKVTEKGKDVELRCDPISGHTALYWYRQSLGQGLEFLIYFQGNSAPDKSGLPSDRFSAERTGGSVSTLTIQRTQQEDSAVYLCASSLGPRQGEAFFGQGTRLTVV.

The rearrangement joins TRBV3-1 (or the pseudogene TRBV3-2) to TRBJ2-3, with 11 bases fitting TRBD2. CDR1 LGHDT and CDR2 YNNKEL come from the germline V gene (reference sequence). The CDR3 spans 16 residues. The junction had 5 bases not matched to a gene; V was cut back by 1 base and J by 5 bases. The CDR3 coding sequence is TGTGCCAGCAGCCAAGGTATAGCGGGGGGGCAAGATACGCAGTATTTT. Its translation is CASSQGIAGGQDTQYF.

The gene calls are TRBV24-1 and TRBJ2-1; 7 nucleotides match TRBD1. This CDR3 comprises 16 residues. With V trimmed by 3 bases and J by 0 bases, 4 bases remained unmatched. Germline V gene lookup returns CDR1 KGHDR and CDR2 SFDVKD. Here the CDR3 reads CATSDLQGSSYNEQFF. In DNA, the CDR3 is TGTGCCACCAGTGATCTACAGGGGAGCTCCTACAATGAGCAGTTCTTC.

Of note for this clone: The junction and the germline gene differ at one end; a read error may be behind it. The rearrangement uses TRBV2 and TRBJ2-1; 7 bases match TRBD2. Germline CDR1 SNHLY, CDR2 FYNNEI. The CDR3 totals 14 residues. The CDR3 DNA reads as TGTGCCAGCAGGGAAGCGGGACTCTACAATGAGCAGTTCTTC. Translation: CASREAGLYNEQFF.

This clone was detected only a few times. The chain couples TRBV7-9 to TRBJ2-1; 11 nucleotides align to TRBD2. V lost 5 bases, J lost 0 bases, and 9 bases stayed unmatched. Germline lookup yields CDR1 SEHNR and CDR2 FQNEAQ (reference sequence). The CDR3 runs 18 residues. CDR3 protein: CASSPMGLAGGSYNEQFF. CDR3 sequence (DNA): TGTGCCAGCAGCCCCATGGGCCTAGCGGGAGGCTCCTACAATGAGCAGTTCTTC.

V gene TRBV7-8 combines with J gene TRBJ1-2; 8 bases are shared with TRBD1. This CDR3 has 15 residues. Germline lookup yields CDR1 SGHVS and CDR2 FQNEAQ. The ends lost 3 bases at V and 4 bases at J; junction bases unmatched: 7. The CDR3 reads CASSFFTQGVYGYTF. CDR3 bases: TGTGCCAGCAGCTTCTTTACACAGGGGGTCTATGGCTACACCTTC.

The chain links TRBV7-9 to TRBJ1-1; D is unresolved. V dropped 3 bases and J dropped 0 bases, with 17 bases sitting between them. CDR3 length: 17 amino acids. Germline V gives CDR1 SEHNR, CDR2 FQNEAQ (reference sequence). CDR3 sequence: CASSLTAELFMNTEAFF. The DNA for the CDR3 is TGTGCCAGCAGCTTGACCGCGGAGCTTTTCATGAACACTGAAGCTTTCTTT. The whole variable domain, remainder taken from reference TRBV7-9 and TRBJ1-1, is DTGVSQNPRHKITKRGQNVTFRCDPISEHNRLYWYRQTLGQGPEFLTYFQNEAQLEKSRLLSDRFSAERPKGSFSTLEIQRTEQGDSAMYLCASSLTAELFMNTEAFFGQGTRLTVV.

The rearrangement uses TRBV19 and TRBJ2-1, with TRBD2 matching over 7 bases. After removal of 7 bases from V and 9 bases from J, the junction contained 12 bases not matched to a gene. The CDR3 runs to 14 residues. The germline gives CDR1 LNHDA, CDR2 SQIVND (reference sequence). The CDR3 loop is CASKPLAGGSEQFF. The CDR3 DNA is TGTGCCAGTAAGCCTTTAGCGGGTGGGAGTGAGCAGTTCTTC.